This passage covers 14 T cell receptor beta chains from one sample sequenced in a study of beta chain features in type 1 diabetes. Study results and limitations: For Type 1 diabetes patients, all four CD4+ subsets carried TCRB CDR3s that were moderately but significantly shorter.

cDNA synthesis used the whole RNA isolate, giving expressed TCRB sequences. Assay used: immunoSEQ multiplex PCR; TCRdb lists only in-frame clones, some missing. The table has under 350,000 clones, roughly a quarter seen once; the top ten hold over 0.01%. For these TCRs, the target antigens are not known. Sequenced material: naive CD4+ T cells from blood. Receptors originate from a woman aged 25 to 45 with type 1 diabetes.

The chain couples TRBV2 to TRBJ2-3; tentative D call: TRBD1 (6 bases). The germline gives CDR1 SNHLY, CDR2 FYNNEI. The CDR3 sequence is 13 residues long. Deletions cut 7 bases from V and 5 bases from J, with 13 bases between. The CDR3 is CASIQGSVDTQYF. In DNA form, the CDR3 reads TGTGCCAGCATTCAGGGGTCGGTAGATACGCAGTATTTT.

As regards this clone: Other DNA sequences within the sample encode an identical CDR3. The genes are TRBV29-1 and TRBJ2-2, with TRBD2 identical over 10 bases. Germline loops: CDR1 SQVTM, CDR2 ANQGSEA. This CDR3 has 15 residues. Germline trimming cut 6 bases from V and 0 bases from J; bases unmatched to any gene: 4. CDR3 DNA sequence: TGCAGCGTCGCTACTAGCGGGACGAACACCGGGGAGCTGTTTTTT. This encodes CSVATSGTNTGELFF.

The rearrangement joins TRBV7-2 to TRBJ2-6; a possible D gene is TRBD2 (7 bases). The V and J ends lost 2 bases and 0 bases respectively, with 11 bases between them. Germline V gene data show CDR1 as SGHTA and CDR2 as FQGNSA. This CDR3 is built from 17 residues. The CDR3, as DNA: TGTGCCAGCAGCTTAACCGGGGGGCTCTCTGGGGCCAACGTCCTGACTTTC. Its protein is CASSLTGGLSGANVLTF.

In this sample, this clone turned up a few times. The chain is built from TRBV7-9 and TRBJ2-1; weak D call: TRBD2 (6 bases). The CDR3 totals 13 residues. Looked up from germline, CDR1 is SEHNR and CDR2 is FQNEAQ (reference sequence). Trimming took 7 bases from V and 2 from J, leaving 9 bases between them. As DNA, the CDR3 is TGTGCCAGCACCCGGGGGACCTACAATGAGCAGTTCTTC. Residues: CASTRGTYNEQFF.

V usage is TRBV30 and J usage is TRBJ2-3; a weak D match, TRBD1 (5 bases). Germline V gives CDR1 GTSNPN, CDR2 SVGIG (reference sequence). The length of the CDR3 is 13 residues. Deletions cut 4 bases from V and 4 bases from J, with 12 bases between. CDR3 amino acids: CAWTQGAPDTQYF. DNA for the CDR3: TGTGCCTGGACTCAAGGGGCACCAGATACGCAGTATTTT. The full variable domain, with the rest looked up from reference TRBV30 and TRBJ2-3, is SQTIHQWPATLVQPVGSPLSLECTVEGTSNPNLYWYRQAAGRGLQLLFYSVGIGQISSEVPQNLSASRPQDRQFILSSKKLLLSDSGFYLCAWTQGAPDTQYFGPGTRLTVL.

In this sample, this clone turned up a few times. The V and J genes are TRBV4-1 and TRBJ2-7; D remains unclear. V lost 1 base to trimming and J lost 0 bases, with 16 bases between them. CDR3 size: 17 residues. The germline V gene has CDR1 MGHRA and CDR2 YSYEKL. CDR3 DNA sequence: TGCGCCAGCAGCCAAGCCCTAATCCCGGTGAGCTCCTACGAGCAGTACTTC. Its translation: CASSQALIPVSSYEQYF.

The J gene is TRBJ1-2, the V gene TRBV29-1; perhaps TRBD1 as D (6 bases). This CDR3 comprises 13 residues. CDR1 is SQVTM, CDR2 ANQGSEA, per germline. Trimming took 4 bases from V and 5 from J, leaving 14 bases between them. The CDR3 DNA follows: TGCAGCGTTGTTCAGGGGTACGTTTATGGCTACACCTTC. This sequence encodes CSVVQGYVYGYTF.

This chain joins TRBV5-4 and TRBJ2-2; 9 bases line up with TRBD2. CDR1 is SGHNT and CDR2 is YYREEE in the germline V gene (reference sequence). J lost 3 bases, V lost 4 bases, and 4 bases had no gene match. This CDR3 has 15 amino acids. For the CDR3, the DNA is TGTGCCAGCAGCCAGGGACTAGCAGACACCGGGGAGCTGTTTTTT. Translation gives CASSQGLADTGELFF. The variable domain in full, completed from reference TRBV5-4 and TRBJ2-2, reads ETGVTQSPTHLIKTRGQQVTLRCSSQSGHNTVSWYQQALGQGPQFIFQYYREEENGRGNFPPRFSGLQFPNYSSELNVNALELDDSALYLCASSQGLADTGELFFGEGSRLTVL.

The chain carries TRBV5-6 and TRBJ2-2; 11 nucleotides align to TRBD2. This CDR3 contains 16 residues. With 2 bases clipped from V and 5 bases from J, the junction kept 5 bases outside the gene matches. Germline lookup yields CDR1 SGHDT and CDR2 YYEEEE. Here the CDR3 reads CASSFQGLAATGELFF. In nucleotides, the CDR3 is TGTGCCAGCAGCTTCCAGGGACTAGCGGCTACCGGGGAGCTGTTTTTT. Variable domain in full (rest from reference TRBV5-6 and TRBJ2-2): DAGVTQSPTHLIKTRGQQVTLRCSPKSGHDTVSWYQQALGQGPQFIFQYYEEEERQRGNFPDRFSGHQFPNYSSELNVNALLLGDSALYLCASSFQGLAATGELFFGEGSRLTVL.

This clone was observed a handful of times. CDR3 DNA sequence: TGTGCCTGGAGTCGAGCCCACACTGAAGCTTTCTTT. Protein sequence: CAWSRAHTEAFF. V and J are TRBV30 and TRBJ1-1; no clear D. V gave up 2 bases and J gave up 3 bases, with 7 bases separating them. In germline, CDR1 is GTSNPN, CDR2 SVGIG (reference sequence). The CDR3 covers 12 residues.

This chain links TRBV27 with TRBJ1-1; perhaps TRBD1 as D (5 bases). The germline V gene has CDR1 MNHEY and CDR2 SMNVEV (reference sequence). This CDR3 is built from 14 residues. V was cut by 6 bases and J by 4 bases, with 15 bases left in between. The CDR3 protein is CASSHKGVSTEAFF. The DNA of the CDR3 is TGTGCCAGCAGCCACAAAGGGGTTTCCACTGAAGCTTTCTTT.

The CDR3 here is CASSRSGETYEQYF. The CDR3 nucleotides read TGTGCCAGCAGCCGAAGCGGAGAGACCTACGAGCAGTACTTC. V usage is TRBV7-9 and J usage is TRBJ2-7; possibly TRBD2 for D (5 bases). Germline CDR1 is SEHNR and CDR2 is FQNEAQ (reference sequence). CDR3 length: 14 amino acids. V lost 5 bases and J lost 2, with 13 bases in between.

In the case of this clone: Different DNA sequences within this sample yield the same CDR3. The chain couples TRBV29-1 to TRBJ1-2; D ambiguous. The CDR3 loop spans 12 amino acids. CDR1 SQVTM and CDR2 ANQGSEA come from the germline V gene. The germline V and J ends were trimmed by 3 bases and 0 bases, with 5 bases remaining between them. The CDR3 sequence is CSVDSPNYGYTF. The CDR3 DNA reads TGCAGCGTTGACAGTCCTAACTATGGCTACACCTTC.

This clone was observed a few times. The chain uses TRBV25-1 and TRBJ2-1, with D perhaps TRBD2 (5 bases). V dropped 3 bases and J dropped 10 bases, with 13 bases sitting between them. The CDR3 covers 13 residues. The germline V gene encodes CDR1 MGHDK and CDR2 SYGVNS. The CDR3 is CASSDVRASEQFF. The CDR3 bases are TGTGCCAGCAGTGATGTGAGGGCCTCGGAGCAGTTCTTC. Supplemented by reference TRBV25-1 and TRBJ2-1, the full variable domain reads EADIYQTPRYLVIGTGKKITLECSQTMGHDKMYWYQQDPGMELHLIHYSYGVNSTEKGDLSSESTVSRIRTEHFPLTLESARPSHTSQYLCASSDVRASEQFFGPGTRLTVL.